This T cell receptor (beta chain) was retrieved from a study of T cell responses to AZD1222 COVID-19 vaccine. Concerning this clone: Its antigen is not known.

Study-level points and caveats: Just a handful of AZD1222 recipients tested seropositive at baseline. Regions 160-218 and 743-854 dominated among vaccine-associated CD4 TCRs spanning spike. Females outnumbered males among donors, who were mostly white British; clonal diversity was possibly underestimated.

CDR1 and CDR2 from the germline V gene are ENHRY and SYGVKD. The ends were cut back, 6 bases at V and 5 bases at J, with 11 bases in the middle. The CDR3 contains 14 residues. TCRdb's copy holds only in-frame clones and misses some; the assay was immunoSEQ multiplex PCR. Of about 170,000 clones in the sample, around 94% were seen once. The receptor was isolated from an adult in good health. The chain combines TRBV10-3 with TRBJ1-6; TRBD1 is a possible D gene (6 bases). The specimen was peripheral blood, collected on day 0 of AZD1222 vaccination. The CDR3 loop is CAISTDSNNSPLHF. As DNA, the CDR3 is TGTGCCATCAGCACGGACAGTAATAATTCACCCCTCCACTTT.